Each of the 11 T cell receptor beta chains below was sequenced from the same sample in a study of tissue T cells after allogeneic stem cell transplantation. Method: immunoSEQ multiplex PCR; TCRdb's copy keeps in-frame clones and lacks some. Among more than 9,000 clones listed, about 70% were seen once. The specimen was tissue from the right colon, collected at autopsy. All receptors derive from a woman between 18 and 55 years old with breast cancer.

In this sample, this clone turned up once. The chain recombines TRBV10-3 with TRBJ2-2, with a weak D call TRBD2 (6 bases). V gave up 0 bases and J gave up 6 bases, with 11 bases separating them. The CDR3 contains 15 residues. CDR1 is ENHRY, CDR2 SYGVKD, per germline. Here the CDR3 reads CAISESGRKAGELFF. The CDR3 bases are TGTGCCATCAGTGAGTCAGGGAGGAAGGCCGGGGAGCTGTTTTTT.

This clone was seen more than once but under ten times. The rearrangement links TRBV9 to TRBJ2-2, with D hard to call. The ends were cut back, 0 bases at V and 2 bases at J, with 14 bases in the middle. The CDR3 consists of 17 residues. Germline CDR1 and CDR2: SGDLS and YYNGEE. The CDR3 sequence: CASSVGVQVINTGELFF. Here the CDR3 DNA reads TGTGCCAGCAGCGTAGGAGTCCAAGTAATTAACACCGGGGAGCTGTTTTTT. Complete variable domain (other parts from reference TRBV9 and TRBJ2-2): DSGVTQTPKHLITATGQRVTLRCSPRSGDLSVYWYQQSLDQGLQFLIQYYNGEERAKGNILERFSAQQFPDLHSELNLSSLELGDSALYFCASSVGVQVINTGELFFGEGSRLTVL.

This clone is medium-sized (0.01 to 0.1%). At the DNA level, this CDR3 is encoded by other sequences in the same sample as well. V and J are TRBV6-5 and TRBJ2-6, with D unclear. CDR1 is MNHEY and CDR2 is SVGAGI in the germline V gene. V was pared by 9 bases and J by 2 bases, with 5 bases between. The CDR3 is made up of 12 amino acids. CDR3 sequence: CASRTGANVLTF. As DNA, the CDR3 is TGTGCCAGTCGGACTGGGGCCAACGTCCTGACTTTC.

The V and J genes are TRBV2 and TRBJ1-2; D may be TRBD1 (6 bases). The V gene's germline CDR1 is SNHLY and CDR2 FYNNEI. V was cut by 5 bases and J by 7 bases, with 11 bases left in between. The CDR3 runs 12 residues. DNA for the CDR3: TGTGCCAGCAGTTTTACAGGGCTTGGCTACACCTTC. This gives the protein CASSFTGLGYTF.

The gene calls are TRBV7-2 and TRBJ2-7; 11 positions agree with TRBD2. From germline, CDR1 is SGHTA and CDR2 FQGNSA. This CDR3 has 16 amino acids. With V trimmed by 5 bases and J by 0 bases, 6 bases remained unmatched. The CDR3 bases are TGTGCCAGCAGCCCTAGCGGGGGGTTAAGCTCCTACGAGCAGTACTTC. Protein sequence: CASSPSGGLSSYEQYF.

Only a few counts were recorded for this clone. The CDR3 coding sequence is TGTGCCAGCAGCGACGGGCCCTATGGCTACACCTTC. This encodes CASSDGPYGYTF. The chain is built from TRBV9 and TRBJ1-2; D unclear. The CDR3 covers 12 residues. Germline lookup yields CDR1 SGDLS and CDR2 YYNGEE. With 3 bases removed from V and 4 bases from J, the gap between germline ends came to 7 bases.

The chain recombines TRBV6-5 with TRBJ2-5; 8 nucleotides align to TRBD1. CDR1 MNHEY and CDR2 SVGAGI come from the germline V gene. J gave up 5 bases and V 6 bases, and 5 bases lay outside the gene matches. This CDR3 has 13 amino acids. The CDR3 DNA is TGTGCCAGCAGCCGGACAGGGTCCGAGACCCAGTACTTC. Encoded protein: CASSRTGSETQYF.

V usage is TRBV19 and J usage is TRBJ2-5; no reliable D call. In germline, CDR1 is LNHDA, CDR2 SQIVND (reference sequence). V gave up 6 bases and J gave up 2 bases, with 10 bases separating them. This CDR3 contains 13 residues. Here the CDR3 reads CASSPASQETQYF. Written as DNA, the CDR3 is TGTGCCAGTAGCCCGGCCAGTCAAGAGACCCAGTACTTC.

The CDR3 region has the DNA TGTGCCAGCAGTATGCGGGGTGGGAAGACCCAGTACTTC. Its translation: CASSMRGGKTQYF. This chain links TRBV25-1 with TRBJ2-5; possibly TRBD2 for D (6 bases). CDR1 is MGHDK, CDR2 SYGVNS, per germline. The V gene lost 5 bases and the J gene lost 6 bases, with 13 bases spanning the gap. This CDR3 contains 13 residues.

V and J are TRBV27 and TRBJ2-2; 11 bases fit TRBD2. The V segment lost 3 bases and the J segment 5 bases; nucleotides outside the gene matches: 5. Germline V gene sequence: CDR1 MNHEY, CDR2 SMNVEV (reference sequence). The CDR3 runs to 16 residues. This chain's CDR3 is CASSFISGRDTGELFF. The CDR3 DNA sequence: TGTGCCAGCAGTTTCATTAGCGGGAGGGATACCGGGGAGCTGTTTTTT.

To note about this clone: The sample carries other DNA sequences with the same CDR3. The V call is TRBV19, the J call TRBJ1-2; D remains ambiguous. The length of the CDR3 is 12 residues. CDR1 is LNHDA, CDR2 SQIVND, per germline (reference sequence). V gave up 5 bases and J gave up 4 bases, with 8 bases separating them. As DNA, the CDR3 is TGTGCCAGTAGTTTAAGGTCCTATGGCTACACCTTC. Amino acids: CASSLRSYGYTF.